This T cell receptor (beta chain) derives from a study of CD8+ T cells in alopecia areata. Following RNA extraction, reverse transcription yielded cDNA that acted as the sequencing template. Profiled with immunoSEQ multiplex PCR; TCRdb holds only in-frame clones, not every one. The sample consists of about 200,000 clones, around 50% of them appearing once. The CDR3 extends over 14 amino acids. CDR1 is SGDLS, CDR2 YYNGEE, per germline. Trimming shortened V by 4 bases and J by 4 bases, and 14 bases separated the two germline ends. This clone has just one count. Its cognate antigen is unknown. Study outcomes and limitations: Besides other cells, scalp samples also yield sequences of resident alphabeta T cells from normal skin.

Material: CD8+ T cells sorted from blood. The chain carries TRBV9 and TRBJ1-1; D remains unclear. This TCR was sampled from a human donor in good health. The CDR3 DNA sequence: TGTGCCAGCAGCCCGGCAGGAGGGTCCACTGAAGCTTTCTTT. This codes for CASSPAGGSTEAFF.